The 29 T cell receptor beta chains below all came from one sample that was sequenced in a study of T cells in tumors after PD-1 blockade. The repertoire was sequenced with immunoSEQ multiplex PCR; TCRdb's copy has only in-frame clones and lacks some. The sample carries tens of thousands of clones, around 80% recorded once. The sample was PBMCs, taken before anti-PD-1 treatment. These TCRs come from a human donor with basal cell carcinoma.

This clone has only one observation. The chain recombines TRBV4-1 with TRBJ1-3, with 7 positions matching TRBD1. V lost 3 bases and J lost 1; bases outside the gene matches: 9. From germline, CDR1 is MGHRA and CDR2 YSYEKL. CDR3 length: 17 amino acids. The chain's CDR3 is CASSQYGQEGSGNTIYF. Written as DNA, the CDR3 is TGCGCCAGCAGCCAGTACGGACAGGAAGGGTCTGGAAACACCATATATTTT.

V usage is TRBV4-2 and J usage is TRBJ2-3; D is perhaps TRBD1 (5 bases). Per germline, CDR1 LGHNA and CDR2 YNFKEQ. CDR3 length equals 16 residues. Trimming pared 1 base from V and 1 base from J, leaving 12 bases between. The CDR3 is CASSQVSEGGTDTQYF. CDR3 nucleotides: TGTGCCAGCAGCCAAGTTTCGGAAGGGGGCACAGATACGCAGTATTTT.

The chain is built from TRBV5-5 and TRBJ2-5; maybe TRBD1 (7 bases). Germline CDR1 and CDR2: SGHKS and YYEKEE (reference sequence). The V end was cut by 1 base, the J end by 1 base, with 14 bases between. The CDR3 consists of 16 residues. This chain's CDR3 is CASSLYQGGSQETQYF. The CDR3 DNA is TGTGCCAGCAGCTTGTACCAGGGGGGCAGCCAAGAGACCCAGTACTTC. Using reference TRBV5-5 and TRBJ2-5 for the parts outside the CDR3, the full variable domain is DAGVTQSPTHLIKTRGQQVTLRCSPISGHKSVSWYQQVLGQGPQFIFQYYEKEERGRGNFPDRFSARQFPNYSSELNVNALLLGDSALYLCASSLYQGGSQETQYFGPGTRLLVL.

The rearrangement joins TRBV10-3 to TRBJ1-5; 8 nucleotides agree with TRBD1. The J segment lost 0 bases and the V segment lost 8 bases, leaving 3 bases of the junction unmatched. The CDR3 covers 14 residues. Germline V CDR1 and CDR2: ENHRY, SYGVKD. Written as DNA, the CDR3 is TGTGCCATCGGGACAGGAGATAGCAATCAGCCCCAGCATTTT. This gives the protein CAIGTGDSNQPQHF.

The chain combines TRBV28 with TRBJ2-7; 9 bases line up with TRBD1. Germline V gene data show CDR1 as MDHEN and CDR2 as SYDVKM. The CDR3 totals 14 residues. Germline trimming cut 4 bases from V and 6 bases from J; bases unmatched to any gene: 7. The CDR3 loop is CASSWRDRVSEQYF. CDR3 sequence (DNA): TGTGCCAGCAGTTGGAGGGACAGGGTGAGCGAGCAGTACTTC. The full variable domain, completed using reference TRBV28 and TRBJ2-7, is DVKVTQSSRYLVKRTGEKVFLECVQDMDHENMFWYRQDPGLGLRLIYFSYDVKMKEKGDIPEGYSVSREKKERFSLILESASTNQTSMYLCASSWRDRVSEQYFGPGTRLTVT.

This clone was observed once. V usage is TRBV29-1 and J usage is TRBJ1-6, with 7 positions matching TRBD1. CDR1 is SQVTM and CDR2 is ANQGSEA in the germline V gene. V was clipped by 7 bases and J by 4 bases; unmatched bases: 4. The CDR3 extends over 13 amino acids. The CDR3 region has the DNA TGCAGCGCCGGGACAGATTATAATTCACCCCTCCACTTT. The encoded protein is CSAGTDYNSPLHF. Variable domain in full (rest from reference TRBV29-1 and TRBJ1-6): SAVISQKPSRDICQRGTSLTIQCQVDSQVTMMFWYRQQPGQSLTLIATANQGSEATYESGFVIDKFPISRPNLTFSTLTVSNMSPEDSSIYLCSAGTDYNSPLHFGNGTRLTVT.

V gene TRBV5-6 combines with J gene TRBJ1-1; D is possibly TRBD1 (5 bases). The CDR3 is 15 residues long. V lost 5 bases to trimming and J lost 1 base, with 15 bases between them. Germline V gives CDR1 SGHDT, CDR2 YYEEEE. The CDR3: CASRQTGGGNTEAFF. The CDR3 DNA is TGTGCCAGCAGGCAAACGGGGGGTGGGAACACTGAAGCTTTCTTT.

The CDR3 DNA sequence: TGTGCCAGCAGCACCCGTACATGGGCCCCCTTCGAGCAGTACTTC. This translates into CASSTRTWAPFEQYF. The V gene is TRBV5-6, the J gene TRBJ2-7; no clear D. The germline V and J ends were trimmed by 4 bases and 6 bases, with 20 bases remaining between them. This CDR3 has 15 amino acids. Looked up from germline, CDR1 is SGHDT and CDR2 is YYEEEE.

The chain recombines TRBV4-2 with TRBJ1-2, with no clear D. This CDR3 contains 13 residues. Germline V gives CDR1 LGHNA, CDR2 YNFKEQ. Trimming removed 0 bases at V and 6 bases at J, with 8 bases between. CDR3 region: CASSQENGNGYTF. The CDR3 DNA reads as TGTGCCAGCAGCCAAGAGAACGGGAATGGCTACACCTTC.

The chain uses TRBV5-1 and TRBJ2-1, with no clear D. The CDR3 length is 13 residues. Per the germline V gene, CDR1 is SGHRS and CDR2 is YFSETQ. The germline V and J ends were trimmed by 0 bases and 5 bases, with 6 bases remaining between them. CDR3 amino acids: CASSLVLDNEQFF. The CDR3 DNA reads TGCGCCAGCAGCTTGGTCCTAGACAATGAGCAGTTCTTC.

The chain has TRBV15 and TRBJ1-3, with D possibly matching TRBD1 (5 bases). The CDR3 totals 16 residues. Trimming shortened V by 2 bases and J by 0 bases, and 11 bases separated the two germline ends. CDR1 and CDR2 from the germline V gene are LNHNV and YYDKDF (reference sequence). In DNA form, the CDR3 reads TGTGCCACCAGCAGAACCCGGACAAGCTCTGGAAACACCATATATTTT. Translated, it gives CATSRTRTSSGNTIYF.

The chain is built from TRBV4-1 and TRBJ2-3; 14 bases are a match to TRBD2. This CDR3 region has 17 residues. The germline gives CDR1 MGHRA, CDR2 YSYEKL. Trimming at V came to 4 bases and at J to 7 bases, leaving 10 bases not matched to a gene. In nucleotides, the CDR3 is TGCGCCAGCAGCCCGCCGACTAGCGGGAGGGCCATTAATACGCAGTATTTT. Translation gives CASSPPTSGRAINTQYF.

The rearrangement links TRBV19 to TRBJ2-2; 10 nucleotides match TRBD2. This CDR3 has 17 residues. From germline, CDR1 is LNHDA and CDR2 SQIVND (reference sequence). V lost 9 bases, J lost 6 bases, and 16 bases stayed unmatched. The chain's CDR3 is CARRASGSPLGPGELFF. The CDR3 nucleotides read TGTGCCAGAAGGGCTAGCGGGAGCCCTCTGGGACCCGGGGAGCTGTTTTTT.

The CDR3 DNA reads as TGTGCCACCAGTGATCCCTCGAGTTACGAGCAGTACTTC. Its protein product is CATSDPSSYEQYF. This rearrangement joins TRBV24-1 to TRBJ2-7; D remains unclear. The CDR3 is made up of 13 amino acids. With 3 bases removed from V and 4 bases from J, the gap between germline ends came to 9 bases. Germline CDR1 KGHDR, CDR2 SFDVKD.

This clone is labeled large. This chain connects TRBV4-1 to TRBJ1-2, with a tentative D call TRBD1 (6 bases). Trimming took off 0 bases at V and 3 bases at J, with 11 bases between the two ends. The CDR3 is 15 amino acids. Germline loops: CDR1 MGHRA, CDR2 YSYEKL. The CDR3 sequence is CASSQDQGLDYGYTF. CDR3 sequence (DNA): TGCGCCAGCAGCCAAGATCAGGGGCTTGACTATGGCTACACCTTC.

CDR3 in DNA: TGTGCCAGCAGCGTTTTTGGGGCCAACGTCCTGACTTTC. Translating gives CASSVFGANVLTF. The gene calls are TRBV5-4 and TRBJ2-6, with D unresolved. V gave up 4 bases and J gave up 3 bases, with 5 bases separating them. The CDR3 covers 13 residues. The germline gives CDR1 SGHNT, CDR2 YYREEE (reference sequence).

The chain couples TRBV6-5 to TRBJ1-4; D is unresolved. This CDR3 is built from 15 residues. Looked up from germline, CDR1 is MNHEY and CDR2 is SVGAGI. V lost 0 bases and J 10 bases, leaving 15 bases between the germline ends. CDR3 region: CASSYSSGVGRKLFF. The CDR3 coding sequence is TGTGCCAGCAGTTACTCGAGTGGGGTAGGCAGAAAACTGTTTTTT.

The chain has TRBV18 and TRBJ2-7; D remains ambiguous. CDR1 KGHSH and CDR2 LQKENI come from the germline V gene. This CDR3 region has 12 residues. Trimming took off 3 bases at V and 4 bases at J, with 7 bases between the two ends. The CDR3 is CASSPEIYEQYF. The CDR3 DNA follows: TGTGCCAGCTCACCCGAAATTTACGAGCAGTACTTC.

The chain joins TRBV7-3 to TRBJ2-3, with 8 bases that match TRBD2. The CDR3 runs 15 residues. Germline trimming cut 0 bases from V and 5 bases from J; bases unmatched to any gene: 4. Germline CDR1 reads SGHTA; CDR2 reads FQGTGA. The chain's CDR3 is CASSLTSGNIDTQYF. As DNA, the CDR3 is TGTGCCAGCAGCTTAACTAGCGGGAACATAGATACGCAGTATTTT. The complete variable domain, with remaining parts taken from reference TRBV7-3 and TRBJ2-3, reads GAGVSQTPSNKVTEKGKYVELRCDPISGHTALYWYRQSLGQGPEFLIYFQGTGAADDSGLPNDRFFAVRPEGSVSTLKIQRTERGDSAVYLCASSLTSGNIDTQYFGPGTRLTVL.

The chain couples TRBV30 to TRBJ1-6, with a possible D match to TRBD1 (6 bases). This CDR3 has 13 amino acids. V was trimmed by 3 bases and J by 10 bases, leaving 13 bases between them. The germline V gene encodes CDR1 GTSNPN and CDR2 SVGIG (reference sequence). The CDR3 DNA reads as TGTGCCTGGAGGGGTCAGGGGACCTCACCCCTCCACTTT. Encoded protein: CAWRGQGTSPLHF. Complete variable domain (other parts from reference TRBV30 and TRBJ1-6): SQTIHQWPATLVQPVGSPLSLECTVEGTSNPNLYWYRQAAGRGLQLLFYSVGIGQISSEVPQNLSASRPQDRQFILSSKKLLLSDSGFYLCAWRGQGTSPLHFGNGTRLTVT.

The genes are TRBV19 and TRBJ2-7; TRBD1 is a possible D gene (6 bases). There are 12 residues in the CDR3. Trimming left V 9 bases short and J 7 bases short, with 16 bases between. In germline, CDR1 is LNHDA, CDR2 SQIVND (reference sequence). The DNA for the CDR3 is TGTGCCAGCGGGACACCTTCTAGGGAGCAGTACTTC. Protein sequence: CASGTPSREQYF.

The rearrangement uses TRBV9 and TRBJ2-1, with D tentatively TRBD2 (6 bases). This CDR3 comprises 16 residues. CDR1 is SGDLS and CDR2 is YYNGEE in the germline V gene. V was trimmed by 0 bases and J by 7 bases, leaving 17 bases between them. The CDR3 coding sequence is TGTGCCAGCAGCGTAGTAGAGAGACTAGTGAGGAATGAGCAGTTCTTC. Translated: CASSVVERLVRNEQFF.

This sequence joins TRBV6-2 or TRBV6-3 and TRBJ2-5, with 9 bases that match TRBD2. Germline V gene lookup returns CDR1 MNHEY and CDR2 SVGEGT. The CDR3 has 16 residues. The V gene end was trimmed by 2 bases and the J gene end by 0 bases; junction bases not matched to a gene: 4. CDR3 coding DNA: TGTGCCAGCAGTTACGGCGGGGGGGGAGACCAAGAGACCCAGTACTTC. Encoded protein: CASSYGGGGDQETQYF.

This clone was observed a single time. The chain combines TRBV27 with TRBJ2-7; tentative D call: TRBD1 (6 bases). Trimming took 6 bases from V and 7 from J, leaving 16 bases between them. Germline CDR1 reads MNHEY; CDR2 reads SMNVEV (reference sequence). The CDR3 is 13 residues long. The CDR3 region has the DNA TGTGCCAGCAGCTATAGTGAAGACAGGGAGCAGTACTTC. This sequence encodes CASSYSEDREQYF.

The CDR3 region has the DNA TGTGCCAGCAGTTTAGGGACAGGGGTCGGTATCGGCAATGAGCAGTTCTTC. Encoded protein: CASSLGTGVGIGNEQFF. The gene calls are TRBV27 and TRBJ2-1, with 10 positions matching TRBD1. Germline CDR1 and CDR2: MNHEY and SMNVEV (reference sequence). This CDR3 is 17 amino acids long. V gave up 2 bases and J gave up 6 bases; unmatched junction bases: 10.

This clone is classed as medium-sized. This sample includes further DNA sequences coding for the same CDR3. The J gene is TRBJ2-1, the V gene TRBV2; 8 nucleotides line up with TRBD2. V dropped 8 bases and J dropped 0; count of bases not matched to a gene: 18. The germline gives CDR1 SNHLY, CDR2 FYNNEI. This CDR3 spans 19 amino acids. For the CDR3, the DNA is TGTGCCAGCTGTTACGGGGGGGCGGGGGTGGGGAGCTCCTACAATGAGCAGTTCTTC. Its translation is CASCYGGAGVGSSYNEQFF.

A single count supports this clone. The chain recombines TRBV2 with TRBJ2-7; 7 positions match TRBD2. V lost 6 bases and J lost 3; bases outside the gene matches: 11. This CDR3 comprises 15 residues. The germline CDR1 and CDR2 sequences are SNHLY and FYNNEI. The CDR3 sequence is CASRIGPSGLYEQYF. For the CDR3, the DNA is TGTGCCAGCAGAATCGGGCCTAGCGGACTCTACGAGCAGTACTTC.

This chain uses TRBV2 with TRBJ2-5; 7 nucleotides match TRBD2. CDR3 length: 13 amino acids. Germline-derived CDR1 and CDR2 are SNHLY and FYNNEI. Trimming removed 5 bases from V and 4 bases from J; junction bases left unmatched: 4. CDR3 residues: CASSRGGVETQYF. The CDR3, as DNA: TGTGCCAGCAGTCGGGGAGGGGTAGAGACCCAGTACTTC.

For the CDR3, the DNA is TGTGCCAGCAGCAGTGTGCGGGGGGGAAATACGCAGTATTTT. It encodes CASSSVRGGNTQYF. The chain has TRBV2 and TRBJ2-3; 9 bases are shared with TRBD2. Trimming removed 6 bases from V and 7 bases from J; junction bases left unmatched: 8. The CDR3 contains 14 residues. The V gene's germline CDR1 is SNHLY and CDR2 FYNNEI.